This T cell receptor (beta chain) was sequenced during a study of regulatory T cells in long-lasting Graves disease. Library construction for TCR beta used iRepertoire HTBI primers and Arm-PCR of CDR3 regions. TCRdb reanalysed the multiplex PCR reads using MiXCR and keeps one entry per CDR3 protein. Found here are a few hundred thousand distinct CDR3 sequences, about 11% of them singletons; the top ten hold approximately 17%. This clonotype was recorded at least ten times. Time point described: newly diagnosed GD, antithyroid drugs for less than 3 months. PBMCs were the source of the RNA used for TCR sequencing. Trimming cost V 5 bases and J 2 bases, with 9 bases left between them. This CDR3 is 13 amino acids long. The V gene's germline CDR1 is DFQATT and CDR2 SNEGSKA (reference sequence). The sample was also linked to a second study, of T cells in Graves' hyperthyroidism and ophthalmopathy. As that report states: The definition of stable Graves' hyperthyroidism was no ophthalmopathy progression within 18 months.

V usage is TRBV20-1 and J usage is TRBJ2-2, with D maybe TRBD2 (6 bases). This material consisted of peripheral blood mononuclear cells (PBMCs), taken at new diagnosis, from a patient treated with antithyroid drugs. The sequence was collected from a woman under 30 with Graves disease. The CDR3 spells CSAGTGNTGELFF. CDR3 DNA: TGCAGTGCTGGGACTGGAAACACCGGGGAGCTGTTTTTT.